Below are 23 T cell receptor beta chains sequenced from a single sample in a study of T-cell memory formation after mild COVID-19. TCRdb independently ran MiXCR on the 5' RACE reads; one entry per CDR3 protein. The profile shows 580,000 or so distinct CDR3 sequences, roughly 17% of them singletons. The sample was PBMCs or a T cell subset sorted from them (not recorded which). These receptors came from an adult woman who had mild COVID-19 (a few samples of this study predate the infection). Cell type and time point are not known.

In its sample, this clonotype was seen a few times. The chain is built from TRBV20-1 and TRBJ1-4; D is uncertain. Between the trimmed V and J ends, which lost 6 bases and 0 bases, there was a span of 8 bases. The CDR3 totals 13 residues. From germline, CDR1 is DFQATT and CDR2 SNEGSKA (reference sequence). The CDR3 DNA sequence: TGCAGTGCCGCCCGGACAACTAATGAAAAACTGTTTTTT. This translates into CSAARTTNEKLFF.

This sequence joins TRBV7-9 and TRBJ2-5; D gene uncertain. V lost 5 bases and J 5 bases, leaving 18 bases between the germline ends. This CDR3 contains 15 residues. From germline, CDR1 is SEHNR and CDR2 FQNEAQ (reference sequence). The CDR3 DNA follows: TGTGCCAGCAGCAACACTGCCGGATATCGGGAGACCCAGTACTTC. Translation: CASSNTAGYRETQYF.

As DNA, the CDR3 is TGCAGCGTTGCCCGGGACGGACTCACAGATACGCAGTATTTT. Translation gives CSVARDGLTDTQYF. The V gene is TRBV29-1, the J gene TRBJ2-3; D tentatively fits TRBD1 or TRBD2 (5 bases each). CDR1 and CDR2 from the germline V gene are SQVTM and ANQGSEA. The CDR3 spans 14 residues. Trimming removed 4 bases from V and 2 bases from J, with 13 bases in between.

This clonotype has only a few counts. The chain links TRBV3-1 to TRBJ1-5; D possibly corresponds to TRBD1 (5 bases). V lost 2 bases, J lost 7 bases, and 21 bases lay in between. The CDR3 runs to 17 residues. Per germline, CDR1 LGHDT and CDR2 YNNKEL (reference sequence). The CDR3 loop is CASSQTGQASWDQPQHF. DNA for the CDR3: TGTGCCAGCAGCCAAACGGGGCAGGCCTCCTGGGACCAGCCCCAGCATTTT.

The chain uses TRBV12-3 or TRBV12-4 and TRBJ2-3; D unresolved. V dropped 4 bases and J dropped 5 bases, with 10 bases sitting between them. The CDR3 length is 13 residues. The CDR3, as DNA: TGTGCCAGCAGTTCGGCAGTTATAGATACGCAGTATTTT. Translated, it gives CASSSAVIDTQYF.

This clonotype was seen only a few times. This chain connects TRBV9 to TRBJ2-7; TRBD1 might be the D (5 bases). The germline V and J ends were trimmed by 0 bases and 0 bases, with 13 bases remaining between them. CDR1 is SGDLS and CDR2 is YYNGEE in the germline V gene. This CDR3 has 16 amino acids. CDR3 region: CASSVGNRDSSYEQYF. In DNA form, the CDR3 reads TGTGCCAGCAGCGTAGGTAACCGAGACAGCTCCTACGAGCAGTACTTC. The variable domain in full, with the rest retrieved from reference TRBV9 and TRBJ2-7, is DSGVTQTPKHLITATGQRVTLRCSPRSGDLSVYWYQQSLDQGLQFLIQYYNGEERAKGNILERFSAQQFPDLHSELNLSSLELGDSALYFCASSVGNRDSSYEQYFGPGTRLTVT.

This clonotype was detected only a few times. DNA of the CDR3: TGTGCCAGCAGAGAGGGACAGGGTGCTGGAAACACCATATATTTT. It translates to CASREGQGAGNTIYF. This rearrangement joins TRBV7-2 to TRBJ1-3; 9 bases are a match to TRBD1. V lost 6 bases and J lost 2; bases outside the gene matches: 5. This CDR3 comprises 15 residues. Germline loops: CDR1 SGHTA, CDR2 FQGNSA.

V and J are TRBV20-1 and TRBJ1-6; 7 bases match TRBD1. From germline, CDR1 is DFQATT and CDR2 SNEGSKA (reference sequence). This CDR3 has 15 residues. Trimming removed 3 bases from V and 7 bases from J; junction bases left unmatched: 9. The DNA for the CDR3 is TGCAGTGCTAGGTACTCGGACAGGTCGAATTCACCCCTCCACTTT. As protein: CSARYSDRSNSPLHF.

The gene calls are TRBV3-1 and TRBJ2-7, with D unclear. Germline CDR1 reads LGHDT; CDR2 reads YNNKEL (reference sequence). The V and J ends lost 4 bases and 7 bases respectively, with 11 bases between them. The CDR3 is made up of 12 amino acids. The CDR3 DNA follows: TGTGCCAGCAGCCCTCGCTTCAGGGAGCAGTACTTC. Protein product: CASSPRFREQYF.

This clonotype was seen only a few times. The chain uses TRBV30 and TRBJ2-5, with 7 bases lining up with TRBD2. Germline V CDR1 and CDR2: GTSNPN, SVGIG (reference sequence). The V and J ends lost 2 bases and 4 bases, in that order; junction bases with no gene match: 4. The CDR3 is 13 amino acids. CDR3: CAWSPGTIETQYF. The DNA for the CDR3 is TGTGCCTGGAGTCCGGGGACTATAGAGACCCAGTACTTC.

In this sample, this clonotype turned up a few times. The gene calls are TRBV7-3 and TRBJ2-5; D uncertain. This CDR3 has 13 amino acids. Germline CDR1 is SGHTA and CDR2 is FQGTGA. V was clipped by 5 bases and J by 1 base, with 8 bases between them. As DNA, the CDR3 is TGTGCCAGCAGCCGACGGGTCCAAGAGACCCAGTACTTC. Encoded protein: CASSRRVQETQYF.

This sequence joins TRBV29-1 and TRBJ2-2, with 8 bases identical to TRBD1. The germline V gene has CDR1 SQVTM and CDR2 ANQGSEA. The ends lost 6 bases at V and 7 bases at J; junction bases unmatched: 4. The CDR3 has 12 residues. This CDR3 reads CSVEDRVGELFF. CDR3 DNA: TGCAGCGTCGAGGACAGGGTCGGGGAGCTGTTTTTT.

The CDR3 DNA sequence: TGTGCCAGCAGCTCGCAGGGCCCTGGGGGTACGCAGTATTTT. Encoded protein: CASSSQGPGGTQYF. The chain is built from TRBV7-3 and TRBJ2-3; D may match TRBD1 or TRBD2 (5 bases each). V was shortened by 4 bases and J by 8 bases, with 16 bases between the two germline ends. Germline lookup yields CDR1 SGHTA and CDR2 FQGTGA. The CDR3 has 14 amino acids.

V gene TRBV3-1 combines with J gene TRBJ2-7, with TRBD2 matching 7 bases. The germline CDR1 and CDR2 sequences are LGHDT and YNNKEL (reference sequence). The CDR3 runs 15 residues. V dropped 0 bases and J dropped 3; count of bases not matched to a gene: 5. The CDR3 protein is CASSQDPQRGYEQYF. The CDR3 region has the DNA TGTGCCAGCAGCCAAGATCCCCAGCGGGGCTACGAGCAGTACTTC.

The J gene is TRBJ2-1, the V gene TRBV7-2, with D tentatively TRBD1 (5 bases). The CDR3 consists of 14 residues. Trimming shortened V by 1 base and J by 5 bases, and 9 bases separated the two germline ends. The germline gives CDR1 SGHTA, CDR2 FQGNSA. The CDR3 sequence is CASSLGRANNEQFF. CDR3 bases: TGTGCCAGCAGCTTAGGCAGGGCCAACAATGAGCAGTTCTTC.

This chain connects TRBV10-3 to TRBJ1-5; D call uncertain. The CDR3 has 13 amino acids. Germline V lookup: CDR1 ENHRY, CDR2 SYGVKD. V was shortened by 4 bases and J by 7 bases, with 11 bases between the two germline ends. DNA of the CDR3: TGTGCCATCAGTGGCGGGGTTGGACAGCCCCAGCATTTT. Its protein product is CAISGGVGQPQHF.

This clonotype was seen ten or more times. V gene TRBV15 combines with J gene TRBJ2-3; D may match TRBD1 or TRBD2 (6 bases each). V was trimmed by 2 bases and J by 0 bases, leaving 12 bases between them. The CDR3 sequence is 16 residues long. Germline lookup yields CDR1 LNHNV and CDR2 YYDKDF (reference sequence). The CDR3 spells CATSRSQGTSTDTQYF. CDR3 DNA: TGTGCCACCAGCAGATCGCAGGGGACTAGCACAGATACGCAGTATTTT.

This clonotype was seen more than once but under ten times. The chain employs TRBV4-1 and TRBJ2-3, with a weak D call TRBD2 (6 bases). This CDR3 contains 17 residues. Germline values: CDR1 MGHRA, CDR2 YSYEKL. V lost 0 bases to trimming and J lost 4 bases, with 17 bases between them. The CDR3 sequence: CASSQDRFPRGADTQYF. CDR3 coding DNA: TGCGCCAGCAGCCAAGATCGGTTTCCGCGGGGTGCAGATACGCAGTATTTT.

CDR3 residues: CASSPSLAGGSDTQYF. CDR3 DNA: TGTGCCAGCAGCCCATCTCTAGCGGGGGGGTCAGATACGCAGTATTTT. V usage is TRBV7-3 and J usage is TRBJ2-3; 12 bases are a match to TRBD2. J gave up 4 bases and V 5 bases, and 7 bases lay outside the gene matches. The CDR3 contains 16 residues. Germline V gene data show CDR1 as SGHTA and CDR2 as FQGTGA. Based on the CDR3 plus reference TRBV7-3 and TRBJ2-3, the full variable domain is GAGVSQTPSNKVTEKGKYVELRCDPISGHTALYWYRQSLGQGPEFLIYFQGTGAADDSGLPNDRFFAVRPEGSVSTLKIQRTERGDSAVYLCASSPSLAGGSDTQYFGPGTRLTVL.

The CDR3 bases are TGTGCCAGCAGATGGAGGGGACTAGCGGGAGCCGGGGAGCTGTTTTTT. This gives the protein CASRWRGLAGAGELFF. The chain links TRBV27 to TRBJ2-2; 14 bases are shared with TRBD2. The germline CDR1 and CDR2 sequences are MNHEY and SMNVEV (reference sequence). The CDR3 consists of 16 residues. J gave up 6 bases and V 6 bases, and 6 bases lay outside the gene matches.

This clonotype was found many times. This chain uses TRBV20-1 with TRBJ2-7, with no clear D. CDR3 length: 13 amino acids. V lost 2 bases and J 4 bases, leaving 12 bases between the germline ends. The germline V gene has CDR1 DFQATT and CDR2 SNEGSKA (reference sequence). In DNA, the CDR3 is TGCAGTGCTAGACTTTTACCGTATTACGAGCAGTACTTC. This sequence encodes CSARLLPYYEQYF.

This clonotype has just one count. The rearrangement links TRBV5-5 to TRBJ1-2; D might be TRBD1 (5 bases). Looked up from germline, CDR1 is SGHKS and CDR2 is YYEKEE (reference sequence). The CDR3 runs to 17 residues. With 3 bases removed from V and 2 bases from J, the gap between germline ends came to 20 bases. CDR3 nucleotide sequence: TGTGCCAGCAGCTCCTTTTTGGGCGCCACAGGAAACTATGGCTACACCTTC. Translating it yields CASSSFLGATGNYGYTF.

The chain uses TRBV7-9 and TRBJ2-7; 9 bases agree with TRBD1. Losses at the gene ends were 5 bases for V and 0 bases for J; bases not matched to a gene: 8. The CDR3 sequence is 16 residues long. Germline V gene sequence: CDR1 SEHNR, CDR2 FQNEAQ (reference sequence). The CDR3 bases are TGTGCCAGCAGCCTCGGCGGACAGGGGCTCTCCTACGAGCAGTACTTC. This sequence encodes CASSLGGQGLSYEQYF. Looking up the rest from reference TRBV7-9 and TRBJ2-7 gives the full variable domain: DTGVSQNPRHKITKRGQNVTFRCDPISEHNRLYWYRQTLGQGPEFLTYFQNEAQLEKSRLLSDRFSAERPKGSFSTLEIQRTEQGDSAMYLCASSLGGQGLSYEQYFGPGTRLTVT.